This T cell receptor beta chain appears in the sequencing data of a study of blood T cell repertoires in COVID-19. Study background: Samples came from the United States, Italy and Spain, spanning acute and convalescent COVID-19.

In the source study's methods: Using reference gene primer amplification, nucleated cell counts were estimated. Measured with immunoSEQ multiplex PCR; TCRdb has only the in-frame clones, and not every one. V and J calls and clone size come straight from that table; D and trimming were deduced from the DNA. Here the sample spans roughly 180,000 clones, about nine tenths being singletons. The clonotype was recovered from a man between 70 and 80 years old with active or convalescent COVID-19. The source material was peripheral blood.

The CDR3 protein is CASSIDISGNTIYF. For the CDR3, the DNA is TGTGCCAGCAGCATCGACATCTCTGGAAACACCATATATTTT. This rearrangement joins TRBV7-9 to TRBJ1-3; D ambiguous. The CDR3 consists of 14 residues. V was trimmed by 5 bases and J by 0 bases, leaving 8 bases between them. Germline V lookup: CDR1 SEHNR, CDR2 FQNEAQ (reference sequence). Complete variable domain (other parts from reference TRBV7-9 and TRBJ1-3): DTGVSQNPRHKITKRGQNVTFRCDPISEHNRLYWYRQTLGQGPEFLTYFQNEAQLEKSRLLSDRFSAERPKGSFSTLEIQRTEQGDSAMYLCASSIDISGNTIYFGEGSWLTVV.